This T cell receptor (beta chain) was retrieved from a study of blood T cell repertoires in COVID-19 (TCRdb year 2020). With respect to the entire study: The collaborator samples originated in the United States, Italy and Spain and spanned the acute and convalescent phases of COVID-19. The prospective study material was composed of cDNA or gDNA derived from T cells, B-cell-depleted T cells, or PBMCs. Deeply sampled blood TCRbeta repertoires from subjects exposed to, actively infected with, or recovered from COVID-19 were included in the dataset. The repertoires were made available in a free public database intended to serve as a resource for research on the immune response to SARS-CoV-2. Samples were obtained from the ongoing ImmuneRACE study (first 160 participants) and from approximately 1,200 subjects provided by 6 global collaborators. Sample metadata almost always included a de-identified subject ID, COVID-19 status, age in years and sex. Where available, HLA class I and class II types were taken from metadata supplied by the sample provider and were not determined by assay-based typing. On the study overall, not on this receptor specifically: How much clinical and demographic metadata was included differed by source and by participant, and the metadata was provided uncurated.

As concerns this clone: No cognate antigen has been identified for it. No much larger clone exists at a distance of one base, and base qualities are not known.

The immunoSEQ Assay, a bias-controlled multiplex PCR, was used to amplify TCRbeta CDR3 regions from genomic DNA. Turning to the authors' computational methods: The number of nucleated cells in each sample was estimated from the amplification of reference gene primers within the assay. Sequence reads were collapsed and filtered to measure the absolute abundance of every unique TCRbeta CDR3 rearrangement. For each sample, productive Simpson clonality was calculated as the square root of Simpson's diversity index over productive rearrangements. In TCRdb, the immuneACCESS table is reduced to in-frame sequences with V and J assigned. These tables do not hold every clone; where another copy was compared, an unresolved V gene accounts for under half, and the others remain unexplained. The D gene and trimming were derived from the DNA, and the V and J assignments and clone size from that table. The sample table shows around 250,000 clones, and over 75% are seen once. The ten largest clones add up to roughly 8.6% of the sample.

As encoded in the germline V gene, CDR1 is KGHSH while CDR2 is LQKENI. From the cysteine through the phenylalanine, the CDR3 covers 14 amino acids. Only CDR3 DNA remains: 42 bases, in frame from the first base. Clipping removes 3 bases from V and 3 bases from J, with 2 as the unmatched junction base count. Each collaborating institution followed its own protocols to collect whole blood in K2EDTA tubes. For TCRbeta analysis, collaborators shipped samples as frozen whole blood, isolated PBMCs, or DNA extracted from either of those sample types. The source of this sequence is a human donor in a cohort sampled during active COVID-19. The sequenced sample was peripheral blood. The chain couples TRBV18 to TRBJ2-5, and TRBD2 aligns with 9 junction nucleotides. The bases read TGTGCCAGCTCACCCAGACTAGCGGAAGAGACCCAGTACTTC. The translation is CASSPRLAEETQYF.